These 4 T cell receptor beta chains were sequenced from one sample in a study of CD8+ T cells in alopecia areata. Reverse transcribed after extraction, RNA yielded cDNA as the sequencing template. Clones were read by immunoSEQ multiplex PCR, and TCRdb kept only the in-frame ones, dropping some. The table has hundreds of thousands of clones, roughly 63% seen once; the top ten hold roughly 0.88%. The treatment denotes: oral pan-JAK inhibitor, 5-10 mg twice daily. The material sequenced was CD4+ T cells sorted from blood, taken at approximately week 51, from a patient treated with tofacitinib. The origin of the receptors is a human donor with alopecia areata.

The chain links TRBV6-5 to TRBJ2-1, with a possible D match to TRBD1 (6 bases). V lost 4 bases and J lost 9, with 13 bases in between. CDR1 and CDR2 from the germline V gene are MNHEY and SVGAGI. The CDR3 spans 13 residues. The CDR3 region is CASSFNRAAEQFF. The CDR3 DNA follows: TGTGCCAGCAGTTTCAACAGGGCGGCTGAGCAGTTCTTC.

The rearrangement links TRBV29-1 to TRBJ1-3, with D possibly matching TRBD1 (6 bases). Germline V CDR1 and CDR2: SQVTM, ANQGSEA. CDR3 size: 13 residues. V gave up 4 bases and J gave up 0 bases, with 7 bases separating them. This CDR3 reads CSVGTASGNTIYF. The CDR3 DNA reads TGCAGCGTTGGGACAGCCTCTGGAAACACCATATATTTT.

The V and J genes are TRBV9 and TRBJ2-3, with D perhaps TRBD2 (7 bases). CDR1 and CDR2 from the germline V gene are SGDLS and YYNGEE. V dropped 1 base and J dropped 1 base, with 10 bases sitting between them. This CDR3 has 15 residues. The CDR3 nucleotides are TGTGCCAGCAGCGTAATCGGGGGGCGCACAGATACGCAGTATTTT. This encodes CASSVIGGRTDTQYF. Supplemented by reference TRBV9 and TRBJ2-3, the full variable domain reads DSGVTQTPKHLITATGQRVTLRCSPRSGDLSVYWYQQSLDQGLQFLIQYYNGEERAKGNILERFSAQQFPDLHSELNLSSLELGDSALYFCASSVIGGRTDTQYFGPGTRLTVL.

This rearrangement joins TRBV27 to TRBJ2-3, with D perhaps matching TRBD1 (6 bases). CDR1 MNHEY and CDR2 SMNVEV come from the germline V gene (reference sequence). With 4 bases removed from V and 2 bases from J, the gap between germline ends came to 13 bases. The CDR3 is 15 residues long. In nucleotides, the CDR3 is TGTGCCAGCAGTTCGGGACAATTCCTCACAGATACGCAGTATTTT. The encoded protein is CASSSGQFLTDTQYF.